The 30 T cell receptor beta chains below come from one sample, sequenced in a study of cytomegalovirus exposure and HLA in healthy donors (TCRdb year 2017). Libraries were prepared through the immunoSEQ multiplex PCR assay. A mixture of 60 forward primers for TCR Vbeta segments and 13 reverse primers for TCR Jbeta segments was used in the multiplex PCR. Not all clones reach the TCRdb copy of this immuneACCESS table, which keeps in-frame sequences only. Checked studies attribute under half of the gap to unresolved V genes and leave the rest unexplained. The sample includes some 170,000 clones, with roughly 78% observed a single time. The ten largest make up around 1.9% of the sample. The specimen sequenced was PBMCs. Receptors originate from a man in his forties or fifties in good health and CMV-seronegative.

The rearrangement links TRBV4-1 to TRBJ2-1; D is perhaps TRBD1 (5 bases). Germline V gene data show CDR1 as MGHRA and CDR2 as YSYEKL. The CDR3 covers 16 residues. V lost 5 bases and J lost 0, with 14 bases in between. CDR3 region: CASSDGRTSSYNEQFF. For the CDR3, the DNA is TGCGCCAGCAGCGACGGACGGACAAGCTCCTACAATGAGCAGTTCTTC.

In its sample, this clone was seen once. The chain uses TRBV19 and TRBJ2-3; D might be TRBD2 (6 bases). The CDR3 spans 15 residues. V dropped 4 bases and J dropped 1 base, with 12 bases sitting between them. The V gene's germline CDR1 is LNHDA and CDR2 SQIVND (reference sequence). Written as DNA, the CDR3 is TGTGCCAGTAGTACCGGACTACCCGGCACAGATACGCAGTATTTT. It encodes CASSTGLPGTDTQYF.

As DNA, the CDR3 is TGTGCCAGCAGCCAATCTAGGGATACGCAGTATTTT. This encodes CASSQSRDTQYF. This chain uses TRBV4-2 with TRBJ2-3; the D is unclear. Germline loops: CDR1 LGHNA, CDR2 YNFKEQ. The CDR3 sequence is 12 residues long. Trimming stripped 2 bases from V and 6 bases from J, with 6 bases between.

The chain employs TRBV6-1 and TRBJ1-2; TRBD1 aligns across 7 bases. The germline V gene has CDR1 MNHNS and CDR2 SASEGT. The CDR3 sequence is 13 residues long. V shed 0 bases and J 7 bases; nucleotides not matched to a gene: 2. CDR3 coding DNA: TGTGCCAGCAGTGAAGCAGGGGGCGGTGGCTACACCTTC. This encodes CASSEAGGGGYTF.

The chain has TRBV6-6 and TRBJ1-2; D not certain. The germline V gene encodes CDR1 MNHNY and CDR2 SVGAGI (reference sequence). The CDR3 length is 13 residues. The ends were cut back, 6 bases at V and 6 bases at J, with 14 bases in the middle. CDR3 in amino acids: CASSRGSRDGYTF. The CDR3 nucleotides read TGTGCCAGCAGCCGAGGTAGTCGGGATGGCTACACCTTC.

The rearrangement joins TRBV4-1 to TRBJ1-4; D is unresolved. CDR1 is MGHRA, CDR2 YSYEKL, per germline. V was shortened by 2 bases and J by 7 bases, with 14 bases between the two germline ends. The CDR3 length is 15 residues. CDR3 loop: CASSQISASGEKLFF. CDR3 coding DNA: TGCGCCAGCAGCCAAATCAGCGCTTCGGGTGAAAAACTGTTTTTT.

CDR3 DNA sequence: TGTGCCAGCAGCTCCGGGGTAGATACGCAGTATTTT. Encoded protein: CASSSGVDTQYF. The rearrangement links TRBV5-4 to TRBJ2-3, with D maybe TRBD2 (5 bases). V lost 3 bases to trimming and J lost 5 bases, with 7 bases between them. The CDR3 has 12 residues. Germline-derived CDR1 and CDR2 are SGHNT and YYREEE (reference sequence).

This clone was seen only a few times. CDR3 residues: CASSPRGSSYEQYF. CDR3 coding DNA: TGCGCCAGCAGCCCGAGGGGGAGCTCCTACGAGCAGTACTTC. The chain employs TRBV5-1 and TRBJ2-7, with a weak D call TRBD1 (6 bases). Looked up from germline, CDR1 is SGHRS and CDR2 is YFSETQ. V was pared by 4 bases and J by 0 bases, with 11 bases between. This CDR3 has 14 residues.

A few counts support this clone. This chain joins TRBV6-6 and TRBJ2-7; 9 bases are a match to TRBD1. From germline, CDR1 is MNHNY and CDR2 SVGAGI (reference sequence). This CDR3 spans 15 amino acids. Unmatched junction bases numbered 8, after V lost 6 bases and J lost 2 bases. CDR3 coding DNA: TGTGCCAGCAGATGGGGGGACAGGGAGACCTACGAGCAGTACTTC. Protein: CASRWGDRETYEQYF.

This clone was seen once. This chain links TRBV10-3 with TRBJ1-3, with D tentatively TRBD1 (5 bases). V lost 6 bases to trimming and J lost 0 bases, with 6 bases between them. The germline gives CDR1 ENHRY, CDR2 SYGVKD. This CDR3 spans 13 amino acids. The CDR3 region is CAISRDSGNTIYF. CDR3 nucleotide sequence: TGTGCCATCAGCAGGGACTCTGGAAACACCATATATTTT.

V gene TRBV6-6 combines with J gene TRBJ2-5, with TRBD1 as a possible D gene (5 bases). V lost 7 bases and J lost 1, with 10 bases in between. The CDR3 covers 13 residues. CDR1 is MNHNY and CDR2 is SVGAGI in the germline V gene (reference sequence). CDR3 nucleotides: TGTGCCAGCACCTACAGGATCCAAGAGACCCAGTACTTC. Residues: CASTYRIQETQYF.

This chain links TRBV28 with TRBJ2-7; D is possibly TRBD1 (7 bases). The CDR3 is made up of 14 amino acids. Looked up from germline, CDR1 is MDHEN and CDR2 is SYDVKM. V was pared by 6 bases and J by 5 bases, with 17 bases between. The chain's CDR3 is CASSEFSRGDEQYF. The CDR3 DNA follows: TGTGCCAGCAGCGAGTTTTCCAGGGGGGACGAGCAGTACTTC. The full variable domain, rest sourced from reference TRBV28 and TRBJ2-7, is DVKVTQSSRYLVKRTGEKVFLECVQDMDHENMFWYRQDPGLGLRLIYFSYDVKMKEKGDIPEGYSVSREKKERFSLILESASTNQTSMYLCASSEFSRGDEQYFGPGTRLTVT.

The V and J genes are TRBV10-3 and TRBJ2-7; TRBD2 aligns across 12 bases. The CDR3 has 13 residues. Germline CDR1 and CDR2: ENHRY and SYGVKD. The V and J ends lost 10 bases and 4 bases, in that order; junction bases with no gene match: 5. CDR3 in amino acids: CATTTSGGYEQYF. CDR3 nucleotide sequence: TGTGCCACGACGACTAGCGGGGGTTACGAGCAGTACTTC.

The chain recombines TRBV15 with TRBJ1-5, with 7 bases fitting TRBD1. J was trimmed by 4 bases and V by 7 bases; bases with no gene match: 10. This CDR3 has 15 amino acids. Germline-derived CDR1 and CDR2 are LNHNV and YYDKDF (reference sequence). In nucleotides, the CDR3 is TGTGCCACCAAGGAGGGGGCCCCTAGAAATCAGCCCCAGCATTTT. It codes for CATKEGAPRNQPQHF.

The chain has TRBV7-9 and TRBJ2-7; no clear D gene. CDR1 is SEHNR, CDR2 FQNEAQ, per germline (reference sequence). Between the trimmed V and J ends, which lost 5 bases and 6 bases, there was a span of 11 bases. There are 12 residues in the CDR3. For the CDR3, the DNA is TGTGCCAGCAGCCGAGAGGTACGCGAGCAGTACTTC. It translates to CASSREVREQYF.

The genes are TRBV18 and TRBJ2-5; a weak D match, TRBD1 (6 bases). CDR3 size: 14 residues. In germline, CDR1 is KGHSH, CDR2 LQKENI. The V end lost 3 bases, the J end lost 7 bases, and 15 bases lay between the germline ends. The CDR3 sequence: CASSPPVGAGTQYF. The CDR3 bases are TGTGCCAGCTCACCTCCGGTGGGGGCGGGGACCCAGTACTTC. Together with reference TRBV18 and TRBJ2-5, the CDR3 gives the full variable domain: NAGVMQNPRHLVRRRGQEARLRCSPMKGHSHVYWYRQLPEEGLKFMVYLQKENIIDESGMPKERFSAEFPKEGPSILRIQQVVRGDSAAYFCASSPPVGAGTQYFGPGTRLLVL.

The chain joins TRBV7-2 to TRBJ2-3, with D tentatively TRBD2 (6 bases). The germline CDR1 and CDR2 sequences are SGHTA and FQGNSA. The CDR3 totals 17 residues. The germline V and J ends were trimmed by 0 bases and 0 bases, with 13 bases remaining between them. The DNA for the CDR3 is TGTGCCAGCAGCTTAGCCGCGAGCGGAGGGAGCACAGATACGCAGTATTTT. Its protein is CASSLAASGGSTDTQYF.

V gene TRBV4-3 combines with J gene TRBJ1-4; D not resolved. In germline, CDR1 is LGHNA, CDR2 YSLEER. Trimming stripped 0 bases from V and 0 bases from J, with 5 bases between. The CDR3 is made up of 15 amino acids. Here the CDR3 DNA reads TGCGCCAGCAGCCAAGATCGGGCAACTAATGAAAAACTGTTTTTT. It yields the protein CASSQDRATNEKLFF.

J is TRBJ2-3 and V is TRBV19, with D maybe TRBD2 (5 bases). V was pared by 4 bases and J by 2 bases, with 10 bases between. CDR1 LNHDA and CDR2 SQIVND come from the germline V gene (reference sequence). This CDR3 has 14 residues. DNA of the CDR3: TGTGCCAGTAGTAACGGGGAGTACACAGATACGCAGTATTTT. Translation: CASSNGEYTDTQYF. Looking up the rest from reference TRBV19 and TRBJ2-3 gives the full variable domain: DGGITQSPKYLFRKEGQNVTLSCEQNLNHDAMYWYRQDPGQGLRLIYYSQIVNDFQKGDIAEGYSVSREKKESFPLTVTSAQKNPTAFYLCASSNGEYTDTQYFGPGTRLTVL.

The V call is TRBV6-5, the J call TRBJ1-2, with D unclear. Trimming took 0 bases from V and 8 from J, leaving 13 bases between them. Germline-derived CDR1 and CDR2 are MNHEY and SVGAGI. This CDR3 spans 14 amino acids. The DNA of the CDR3 is TGTGCCAGCAGTTACTCGTACGGGGAGCGAGGCTACACCTTC. Amino acid sequence: CASSYSYGERGYTF.

V gene TRBV6-1 combines with J gene TRBJ2-3; no firm D call. Trimming took off 2 bases at V and 6 bases at J, with 9 bases between the two ends. Germline assignment: CDR1 MNHNS and CDR2 SASEGT. This CDR3 has 13 amino acids. Here the CDR3 reads CASSEPPRDTQYF. For the CDR3, the DNA is TGTGCCAGCAGTGAACCCCCCCGGGATACGCAGTATTTT.

The chain recombines TRBV30 with TRBJ1-3, with D possibly being TRBD1 (5 bases). The length of the CDR3 is 13 residues. V gave up 3 bases and J gave up 2 bases, with 8 bases separating them. Germline CDR1 and CDR2: GTSNPN and SVGIG (reference sequence). The CDR3 DNA reads as TGTGCCTGGAGACAGGTCGCTGGAAACACCATATATTTT. Translation: CAWRQVAGNTIYF.

The chain joins TRBV29-1 to TRBJ1-1; 7 bases align to TRBD1. CDR1 and CDR2 from the germline V gene are SQVTM and ANQGSEA. This CDR3 has 13 amino acids. With 3 bases clipped from V and 0 bases from J, the junction kept 1 base outside the gene matches. CDR3 in amino acids: CSVDDRVNTEAFF. CDR3 nucleotide sequence: TGCAGCGTTGACGACAGGGTGAACACTGAAGCTTTCTTT. The full variable domain, in which reference TRBV29-1 and TRBJ1-1 provide the parts outside the CDR3, is SAVISQKPSRDICQRGTSLTIQCQVDSQVTMMFWYRQQPGQSLTLIATANQGSEATYESGFVIDKFPISRPNLTFSTLTVSNMSPEDSSIYLCSVDDRVNTEAFFGQGTRLTVV.

The V and J genes are TRBV10-3 and TRBJ2-3; no clear D gene. The CDR3 runs 12 residues. Trimming removed 3 bases at V and 7 bases at J, with 8 bases between. Germline-derived CDR1 and CDR2 are ENHRY and SYGVKD. CDR3 sequence: CAISESPYTQYF. Written as DNA, the CDR3 is TGTGCCATCAGTGAAAGCCCCTATACGCAGTATTTT.

The chain employs TRBV9 and TRBJ2-7; 14 bases line up with TRBD2. From germline, CDR1 is SGDLS and CDR2 YYNGEE. Trimming took 0 bases from V and 3 from J; bases not matched to a gene: 2. This CDR3 region has 16 residues. CDR3 DNA: TGTGCCAGCAGCGTAGAGGGACTAGCGGGAGACTACGAGCAGTACTTC. Translating gives CASSVEGLAGDYEQYF.

The chain's CDR3 is CASSWGVSSNQPQHF. In nucleotides, the CDR3 is TGTGCCAGTAGTTGGGGGGTGAGTAGCAATCAGCCCCAGCATTTT. The rearrangement links TRBV19 to TRBJ1-5, with a tentative D call TRBD1 (5 bases). The ends were cut back, 5 bases at V and 0 bases at J, with 11 bases in the middle. CDR3 length equals 15 residues. Germline CDR1 and CDR2: LNHDA and SQIVND (reference sequence). Together with reference TRBV19 and TRBJ1-5, the CDR3 gives the full variable domain: DGGITQSPKYLFRKEGQNVTLSCEQNLNHDAMYWYRQDPGQGLRLIYYSQIVNDFQKGDIAEGYSVSREKKESFPLTVTSAQKNPTAFYLCASSWGVSSNQPQHFGDGTRLSIL.

The V and J genes are TRBV5-1 and TRBJ2-3, with D perhaps TRBD1 or TRBD2 (6 bases each). The germline V and J ends were trimmed by 9 bases and 3 bases, with 14 bases remaining between them. Germline CDR1 SGHRS, CDR2 YFSETQ. The CDR3 extends over 13 amino acids. The CDR3 is CATRTTGTDTQYF. The CDR3, as DNA: TGCGCCACCAGGACTACAGGGACAGATACGCAGTATTTT. Using reference TRBV5-1 and TRBJ2-3 for the parts outside the CDR3, the full variable domain is KAGVTQTPRYLIKTRGQQVTLSCSPISGHRSVSWYQQTPGQGLQFLFEYFSETQRNKGNFPGRFSGRQFSNSRSEMNVSTLELGDSALYLCATRTTGTDTQYFGPGTRLTVL.

The chain employs TRBV27 and TRBJ1-5; D is undetermined. V was shortened by 8 bases and J by 6 bases, with 11 bases between the two germline ends. Per germline, CDR1 MNHEY and CDR2 SMNVEV (reference sequence). CDR3 length: 12 residues. In nucleotides, the CDR3 is TGTGCCAGCGGTACCGCCAGTCAGCCCCAGCATTTT. Encoded protein: CASGTASQPQHF.

The chain joins TRBV7-2 to TRBJ2-5; maybe TRBD1 (6 bases). Germline CDR1 and CDR2: SGHTA and FQGNSA. The CDR3 consists of 14 residues. V lost 5 bases and J 5 bases, leaving 15 bases between the germline ends. The CDR3 region is CASSNRAGMETQYF. CDR3 DNA: TGTGCCAGCAGCAACAGGGCAGGGATGGAGACCCAGTACTTC.

The V call is TRBV11-2, the J call TRBJ1-5; 7 positions match TRBD1. Germline CDR1 reads SGHAT; CDR2 reads FQNNGV. The trim removed 5 bases at V and 5 bases at J, leaving 9 bases unmatched. The CDR3 totals 15 residues. The CDR3 region has the DNA TGTGCCAGCAGCCGCCGACAGGGTCAACATCAGCCCCAGCATTTT. It yields the protein CASSRRQGQHQPQHF.